This TCR beta chain was recorded in a study of regulatory T cells in long-lasting Graves disease. Libraries of TCR beta came from iRepertoire HTBI primers plus Arm-PCR of CDR3 regions. One entry per CDR3 protein results from TCRdb running MiXCR on the multiplex PCR reads. This sample carries 400,000 to 500,000 distinct CDR3 sequences, over 20% of them seen once, and the ten largest clones take 13% to 15%. Germline-derived CDR1 and CDR2 are LNHNV and YYDKDF (reference sequence). This CDR3 contains 16 residues. V lost 0 bases, J lost 3 bases, and 6 bases stayed unmatched. This clonotype appeared many times. Regarding time point: persistent/refractory GD, antithyroid drugs over 5 years with positive TRAb. From RNA extracted from PBMCs, the TCR library was made.

This sample comprised peripheral blood mononuclear cells (PBMCs), obtained when the disease was refractory, from a patient treated with antithyroid drugs. V is TRBV15 and J is TRBJ2-5; 8 bases agree with TRBD2. This clonotype originated in a female donor with Graves disease. The CDR3 DNA reads TGTGCCACCAGCAGAGATCGGGTCGGGGGGGAAGAGACCCAGTACTTC. This gives the protein CATSRDRVGGEETQYF.